The clone carrying this TCR beta chain has a handful of counts. Antigen unknown. These data are taken from a study of vaccination effects on CD4 cells after COVID-19. Viral peptide pool expansion of antigen-specific CD4+ T cells preceded sequencing in the ViraFEST assay. Isolation of CD4+ T cells took place after about ten days of culture. Clones were sequenced by immunoSEQ multiplex PCR, and TCRdb holds only the in-frame ones, with some missing. Among 23,000 or so clones listed, 73% were seen once. V lost 6 bases to trimming and J lost 9 bases; unmatched junction nucleotides: 12. Germline values: CDR1 KGHSH, CDR2 LQKENI. This CDR3 has 15 residues.

This chain links TRBV18 with TRBJ2-1; 9 nucleotides match TRBD2. This sequence originates from a human donor who received a COVID-19 vaccine. The sample was CD4+ T cells from PBMCs cultured with HCoV-229E spike peptides, taken before COVID-19 vaccination. Here the CDR3 DNA reads TGTGCCAGCTCGCCGGGACTAGCATCCCCAGGTGAGCAGTTCTTC. It yields the protein CASSPGLASPGEQFF.